Presented here are 21 T cell receptor beta chains from one specimen sequenced in a study of cytomegalovirus exposure and HLA in healthy donors. The PCR contained 60 Vbeta and 13 Jbeta primers. Here immunoSEQ multiplex PCR was the method, and the copy in TCRdb shows in-frame clones only, minus some. The sample has approximately 150,000 clones; about four fifths are singletons. Specimen: PBMCs. Receptors were obtained from a man aged 25 to 45 in good health and CMV-seronegative.

This clone has just one count. V and J are TRBV6-6 and TRBJ2-7; 8 nucleotides match TRBD1. The CDR3 has 14 residues. Germline CDR1 MNHNY, CDR2 SVGAGI (reference sequence). Trimming cost V 2 bases and J 3 bases; bases outside gene matches: 3. The CDR3 DNA follows: TGTGCCAGCAGTTACAAGGACAGGGACTACGAGCAGTACTTC. Its protein is CASSYKDRDYEQYF.

In its sample, this clone was seen once. The genes are TRBV5-4 and TRBJ2-6, with D perhaps matching TRBD1 (6 bases). The CDR3 is 14 amino acids. Germline loops: CDR1 SGHNT, CDR2 YYREEE (reference sequence). Trimming cost V 7 bases and J 2 bases, with 10 bases left between them. CDR3 DNA sequence: TGTGCCAGCCCAGAGGGGGCTGGGGCCAACGTCCTGACTTTC. Translating it yields CASPEGAGANVLTF.

The chain combines TRBV5-1 with TRBJ2-7, with 11 bases that match TRBD2. The CDR3 runs to 17 residues. Per the germline V gene, CDR1 is SGHRS and CDR2 is YFSETQ. The V and J ends lost 2 bases and 0 bases, in that order; junction bases with no gene match: 7. CDR3 nucleotide sequence: TGCGCCAGCAGCTTTCGGACTAGCGGGTCCGGCTCCTACGAGCAGTACTTC. Its translation is CASSFRTSGSGSYEQYF. The full variable domain, rest sourced from reference TRBV5-1 and TRBJ2-7, is KAGVTQTPRYLIKTRGQQVTLSCSPISGHRSVSWYQQTPGQGLQFLFEYFSETQRNKGNFPGRFSGRQFSNSRSEMNVSTLELGDSALYLCASSFRTSGSGSYEQYFGPGTRLTVT.

As for this clone: One end of the junction fails to match germline, which may point to a read error. This chain joins TRBV7-9 and TRBJ2-7, with D possibly being TRBD1 (6 bases). This CDR3 has 15 residues. The germline CDR1 and CDR2 sequences are SEHNR and FQNEAQ (reference sequence). In DNA, the CDR3 is TGTTCCAGCAGCTCCGACAGGCGTACCCCCTACGAGCAGTACTTC. Translated, it gives CSSSSDRRTPYEQYF.

The rearrangement links TRBV29-1 to TRBJ1-2; 8 positions match TRBD1. CDR1 is SQVTM and CDR2 is ANQGSEA in the germline V gene. This CDR3 has 13 residues. V shed 6 bases and J 0 bases; nucleotides not matched to a gene: 3. The CDR3 DNA sequence: TGCAGCGTCGGGACAGGAGCTAACTATGGCTACACCTTC. Protein: CSVGTGANYGYTF.

The rearrangement joins TRBV5-6 to TRBJ1-3; no clear D. V was cut by 0 bases and J by 0 bases, with 10 bases left in between. There are 16 residues in the CDR3. From germline, CDR1 is SGHDT and CDR2 YYEEEE. The CDR3 DNA reads TGTGCCAGCAGCTTGGCTGTCGAAGCCTCTGGAAACACCATATATTTT. Residues: CASSLAVEASGNTIYF.

V and J are TRBV30 and TRBJ1-3, with unresolved D. Trimming stripped 5 bases from V and 0 bases from J, with 8 bases between. CDR1 GTSNPN and CDR2 SVGIG come from the germline V gene (reference sequence). This CDR3 region has 13 residues. The CDR3 loop is CAWVSSSGNTIYF. The CDR3 nucleotides are TGTGCCTGGGTTAGTAGCTCTGGAAACACCATATATTTT.

This clone has just one count. The rearrangement joins TRBV7-9 to TRBJ1-1; tentatively, D is TRBD1 (6 bases). CDR3 length: 14 amino acids. V dropped 8 bases and J dropped 5 bases, with 18 bases sitting between them. CDR1 and CDR2 from the germline V gene are SEHNR and FQNEAQ (reference sequence). The DNA for the CDR3 is TGTGCCAGCCTGGTAACAGGGACCTTGACTGAAGCTTTCTTT. This gives the protein CASLVTGTLTEAFF.

The chain links TRBV2 to TRBJ1-2; D perhaps matches TRBD1 (6 bases). The length of the CDR3 is 15 residues. CDR1 is SNHLY and CDR2 is FYNNEI in the germline V gene. Trimming removed 6 bases at V and 0 bases at J, with 14 bases between. The CDR3, as DNA: TGTGCCAGCAGATACGGGACACTTACTAACTATGGCTACACCTTC. It yields the protein CASRYGTLTNYGYTF.

The CDR3 DNA reads TGTGCCAGAAGCCCACAGGGGGCGGGCGGTGAAAAACTGTTTTTT. Amino acid sequence: CARSPQGAGGEKLFF. This chain joins TRBV5-3 and TRBJ1-4, with 9 bases matching TRBD1. TRBV5-3 is reported as an ORF; its role is uncertain. With 4 bases clipped from V and 7 bases from J, the junction kept 8 bases outside the gene matches. The CDR3 is 15 amino acids.

This clone was seen more than once but under ten times. The rearrangement links TRBV6-1 to TRBJ1-1, with D unresolved. The germline V gene encodes CDR1 MNHNS and CDR2 SASEGT. The CDR3 totals 13 residues. V dropped 6 bases and J dropped 2 bases, with 10 bases sitting between them. The CDR3 bases are TGTGCCAGCAGCGACAATGTTAACACTGAAGCTTTCTTT. It specifies CASSDNVNTEAFF.

In this sample, this clone turned up once. The chain combines TRBV29-1 with TRBJ2-7; D perhaps matches TRBD2 (5 bases). The V gene's germline CDR1 is SQVTM and CDR2 ANQGSEA. V lost 8 bases, J lost 6 bases, and 14 bases lay in between. The CDR3 totals 11 residues. DNA of the CDR3: TGCAGCTCCTTAGAGGGTGGCGAGCAGTACTTC. The encoded protein is CSSLEGGEQYF.

CDR3 residues: CASSPLTQRDSPLHF. For the CDR3, the DNA is TGTGCCAGCAGCCCCCTGACCCAACGGGATTCACCCCTCCACTTT. The rearrangement links TRBV16 to TRBJ1-6; D not certain. This CDR3 is 15 amino acids long. V was pared by 4 bases and J by 8 bases, with 15 bases between. Germline V CDR1 and CDR2: KGHSY, FQNENV.

This rearrangement joins TRBV28 to TRBJ1-5; D gene uncertain. This CDR3 spans 16 amino acids. The germline V gene encodes CDR1 MDHEN and CDR2 SYDVKM. Trimming shortened V by 5 bases and J by 6 bases, and 20 bases separated the two germline ends. Here the CDR3 reads CASSPRNLGRGQPQHF. As DNA, the CDR3 is TGTGCCAGCAGTCCGAGGAACCTCGGGAGAGGTCAGCCCCAGCATTTT. The variable domain in full, completed from reference TRBV28 and TRBJ1-5, reads DVKVTQSSRYLVKRTGEKVFLECVQDMDHENMFWYRQDPGLGLRLIYFSYDVKMKEKGDIPEGYSVSREKKERFSLILESASTNQTSMYLCASSPRNLGRGQPQHFGDGTRLSIL.

This clone is a singleton in its sample. This chain uses TRBV2 with TRBJ1-3; 8 positions match TRBD1. J was trimmed by 1 base and V by 3 bases; bases with no gene match: 8. The germline V gene has CDR1 SNHLY and CDR2 FYNNEI. This CDR3 region has 17 residues. Here the CDR3 reads CASSDTGGVRSGNTIYF. CDR3 nucleotides: TGTGCCAGCAGTGATACAGGGGGAGTTAGGTCTGGAAACACCATATATTTT.

The genes are TRBV6-5 and TRBJ2-7; tentatively, D is TRBD2 (7 bases). The CDR3 runs 14 residues. Germline lookup yields CDR1 MNHEY and CDR2 SVGAGI. The ends were cut back, 2 bases at V and 1 base at J, with 9 bases in the middle. CDR3 protein: CASSYRGASYEQYF. Written as DNA, the CDR3 is TGTGCCAGCAGTTACCGGGGGGCATCCTACGAGCAGTACTTC.

This clone occurred a few times. The chain has TRBV5-1 and TRBJ2-7; D is undetermined. Trimming took off 0 bases at V and 2 bases at J, with 12 bases between the two ends. Per germline, CDR1 SGHRS and CDR2 YFSETQ. This CDR3 is built from 15 residues. CDR3 bases: TGCGCCAGCAGCTTGGTTCCGGGTGGCACCTACGAGCAGTACTTC. Its protein is CASSLVPGGTYEQYF.

This rearrangement joins TRBV6-6 to TRBJ1-2; 7 bases fit TRBD1. CDR1 is MNHNY and CDR2 is SVGAGI in the germline V gene (reference sequence). The CDR3 consists of 15 residues. The junction had 13 bases not matched to a gene; V was cut back by 6 bases and J by 6 bases. The DNA of the CDR3 is TGTGCCAGCAGCCACCTTTTAGAGACAGGGAATGGCTACACCTTC. Amino acids: CASSHLLETGNGYTF.

The rearrangement links TRBV9 to TRBJ2-7; 8 bases are a match to TRBD2. Losses at the gene ends were 0 bases for V and 2 bases for J; bases not matched to a gene: 16. The CDR3 has 19 residues. CDR1 is SGDLS and CDR2 is YYNGEE in the germline V gene. The CDR3 DNA follows: TGTGCCAGCAGCGTAGGGGGCCGGTTTAGCGGGACCCTGCCCTACGAGCAGTACTTC. As protein: CASSVGGRFSGTLPYEQYF.

V and J are TRBV14 and TRBJ2-3; 13 nucleotides line up with TRBD2. There are 16 residues in the CDR3. The germline V gene encodes CDR1 SGHDN and CDR2 FVKESK. With 4 bases clipped from V and 2 bases from J, the junction kept 3 bases outside the gene matches. Here the CDR3 DNA reads TGTGCCAGCAGCCGGACTAGCGGGGGCTTCACAGATACGCAGTATTTT. Its protein is CASSRTSGGFTDTQYF.

The chain recombines TRBV28 with TRBJ2-7; 9 positions match TRBD1. The CDR3 loop spans 13 amino acids. J lost 4 bases, V lost 2 bases, and 0 bases had no gene match. Germline V gene sequence: CDR1 MDHEN, CDR2 SYDVKM. The CDR3 coding sequence is TGTGCCAGCAGTTTAGGGACAGGGTACGAGCAGTACTTC. It yields the protein CASSLGTGYEQYF.